The 2 T cell receptor beta chains given below trace back to one sample, sequenced in a study of OX40 agonist ivuxolimab in advanced cancers. Clones were sequenced by immunoSEQ multiplex PCR, and TCRdb holds only the in-frame ones, with some missing. The table includes around 69,000 clones, around 80% detected once. The sample consisted of CD4+ or CD8+ T cells sorted from blood, taken in a trial of the OX40 agonist ivuxolimab. The receptors were gathered from an adult with an advanced solid tumor such as melanoma, head and neck, liver or kidney cancer.

The chain has TRBV6-1 and TRBJ1-1, with D possibly matching TRBD1 (6 bases). V was clipped by 8 bases and J by 4 bases, with 14 bases between them. Germline V gene lookup returns CDR1 MNHNS and CDR2 SASEGT. The CDR3 spans 13 residues. The CDR3 DNA follows: TGTGCCAGCTTAGGGGGGGGCGTCACTGAAGCTTTCTTT. Translating it yields CASLGGGVTEAFF.

This chain links TRBV5-1 with TRBJ2-7; the match to TRBD1 covers 9 bases. The CDR3 consists of 14 residues. Germline V CDR1 and CDR2: SGHRS, YFSETQ. V was clipped by 4 bases and J by 5 bases; unmatched bases: 7. DNA of the CDR3: TGCGCCAGCAGCCCTGGACAGGGGTTCGACGAGCAGTACTTC. Translating it yields CASSPGQGFDEQYF.